This TCR beta chain was documented in a study of blood T cell repertoires in COVID-19. Study information: There were acute and convalescent COVID-19 samples, and they came from the United States, Italy and Spain. Sample material is recorded as cDNA or gDNA derived from T cells, B-cell-depleted T cells, or PBMCs.

TCRdb keeps only in-frame clones here, not all; method: immunoSEQ multiplex PCR. The sample shows 100,000 to 150,000 clones, under 90% of them seen only once. This clone was observed once. Trimming removed 5 bases from V and 0 bases from J, with 16 bases in between. This CDR3 comprises 16 residues. Germline values: CDR1 SGHVS, CDR2 FQNEAQ. This chain links TRBV7-8 with TRBJ2-5; D possibly corresponds to TRBD1 (6 bases). This TCR derives from a woman aged 60-75 years with acute or convalescent COVID-19. Sequencing input: peripheral blood. CDR3 in DNA: TGTGCCAGCAGCCGAGGGGACATCCTCAACCAAGAGACCCAGTACTTC. Amino acid sequence: CASSRGDILNQETQYF.